Each of the 31 T cell receptor beta chains below was sequenced from the same sample in a study of identical twins. Via MiXCR, TCRdb re-called the 5' RACE reads, giving one row per CDR3 protein. The sample lists approximately 700,000 distinct CDR3 sequences, around a sixth seen once, with approximately 14% in the top ten. The sample was also linked to a second study, of T cells expressing NK-cell markers.

What was sequenced was PBMCs. The receptors here all came from a woman aged 18-29 years in good health.

The chain employs TRBV6-1 and TRBJ2-2; TRBD2 is a possible D gene (6 bases). Per the germline V gene, CDR1 is MNHNS and CDR2 is SASEGT. Trimming removed 8 bases at V and 0 bases at J, with 10 bases between. The CDR3 is 14 amino acids. The CDR3 DNA reads as TGTGCCAGCGAGGGACTTCCGAACACCGGGGAGCTGTTTTTT. Translated: CASEGLPNTGELFF.

This chain links TRBV4-2 with TRBJ2-5, with 9 bases lining up with TRBD2. The CDR3 has 16 residues. Germline values: CDR1 LGHNA, CDR2 YNFKEQ. Trimming at V came to 1 base and at J to 5 bases, leaving 8 bases not matched to a gene. The DNA of the CDR3 is TGTGCCAGCAGCCAAGGAGAACTCGGACTAGCGGAGACCCAGTACTTC. It is translated as CASSQGELGLAETQYF.

The gene calls are TRBV9 and TRBJ2-1, with D hard to call. This CDR3 is built from 14 residues. With 0 bases removed from V and 4 bases from J, the gap between germline ends came to 8 bases. Germline loops: CDR1 SGDLS, CDR2 YYNGEE. The CDR3: CASSVAEGYNEQFF. Here the CDR3 DNA reads TGTGCCAGCAGCGTAGCTGAAGGTTACAATGAGCAGTTCTTC.

This clonotype showed up just a few times. The V gene is TRBV7-8, the J gene TRBJ2-5, with 7 bases lining up with TRBD1. Germline V gives CDR1 SGHVS, CDR2 FQNEAQ. V lost 1 base to trimming and J lost 6 bases; unmatched junction nucleotides: 8. The CDR3 has 15 residues. The CDR3 sequence is CASSLDTGARQTQYF. CDR3 bases: TGTGCCAGCAGCTTAGATACAGGGGCGAGGCAGACCCAGTACTTC.

J is TRBJ1-5 and V is TRBV7-9; TRBD1 is a possible D gene (6 bases). CDR3 length: 13 residues. V lost 7 bases, J lost 5 bases, and 12 bases lay in between. CDR1 and CDR2 (germline): SEHNR, FQNEAQ (reference sequence). Here the CDR3 reads CASTEGGHQPQHF. CDR3 bases: TGTGCCAGCACCGAAGGGGGGCATCAGCCCCAGCATTTT.

The chain is built from TRBV15 and TRBJ2-3, with 7 bases matching TRBD1. Germline V gives CDR1 LNHNV, CDR2 YYDKDF (reference sequence). J lost 2 bases, V lost 4 bases, and 9 bases had no gene match. This CDR3 has 16 amino acids. The CDR3 protein is CATSTDRALFTDTQYF. CDR3 nucleotide sequence: TGTGCCACCAGCACCGACAGGGCCCTTTTCACAGATACGCAGTATTTT.

This clonotype has a handful of counts. The CDR3 DNA sequence: TGTGCCAGCAGTTCCGCCGGGACAGGGGACACTGAAGCTTTCTTT. This encodes CASSSAGTGDTEAFF. This chain connects TRBV6-5 to TRBJ1-1; TRBD1 matches at 10 bases. Germline CDR1 reads MNHEY; CDR2 reads SVGAGI. The CDR3 has 15 residues. V shed 4 bases, J shed 3 bases, and the junction held 5 bases outside the gene matches.

This chain links TRBV30 with TRBJ2-1; no clear D. The CDR3 spans 13 residues. Per germline, CDR1 GTSNPN and CDR2 SVGIG (reference sequence). Trimming stripped 7 bases from V and 0 bases from J, with 10 bases between. The CDR3 DNA sequence: TGTGCCTTCCCACTGAGCTCCTACAATGAGCAGTTCTTC. Its translation is CAFPLSSYNEQFF.

This clonotype was detected only once. The rearrangement joins TRBV10-1 to TRBJ2-3, with D possibly matching TRBD1 (5 bases). The CDR3 covers 14 residues. Germline V CDR1 and CDR2: WNHNN, SYGVQD (reference sequence). V gave up 3 bases and J gave up 4 bases, with 11 bases separating them. This CDR3 reads CASSDRTRADTQYF. In DNA form, the CDR3 reads TGCGCCAGCAGTGACCGCACCAGGGCAGATACGCAGTATTTT.

The chain employs TRBV6-5 and TRBJ2-3; a possible D gene is TRBD1 (6 bases). Trimming left V 2 bases short and J 6 bases short, with 6 bases between. The CDR3 length is 12 residues. The germline V gene has CDR1 MNHEY and CDR2 SVGAGI. The CDR3 DNA sequence: TGTGCCAGCAGTTACCAGGGGGATACGCAGTATTTT. This encodes CASSYQGDTQYF.

The chain carries TRBV20-1 and TRBJ2-5; 12 bases are shared with TRBD2. V shed 6 bases, J shed 6 bases, and the junction held 8 bases outside the gene matches. Germline lookup yields CDR1 DFQATT and CDR2 SNEGSKA (reference sequence). The CDR3 contains 14 residues. The CDR3 reads CSALLAGGKKTQYF. The CDR3 nucleotides read TGCAGTGCACTTCTAGCGGGAGGGAAAAAGACCCAGTACTTC.

This chain connects TRBV12-3 or TRBV12-4 to TRBJ2-1; weak D call: TRBD2 (6 bases). This CDR3 has 11 amino acids. V was trimmed by 5 bases and J by 14 bases, leaving 13 bases between them. CDR3 residues: CASSLLTREFF. Here the CDR3 DNA reads TGTGCCAGCAGTCTTCTGACTAGAGAGTTCTTC.

A few counts support this clonotype. The J gene is TRBJ2-5, the V gene TRBV11-2, with 12 bases matching TRBD2. This CDR3 region has 16 residues. Germline loops: CDR1 SGHAT, CDR2 FQNNGV. V gave up 3 bases and J gave up 4 bases; unmatched junction bases: 6. CDR3 DNA: TGTGCCAGCAGCTTCCCACTACTAGCGGGGGGAGAGACCCAGTACTTC. Translation: CASSFPLLAGGETQYF. Based on the CDR3 plus reference TRBV11-2 and TRBJ2-5, the full variable domain is EAGVAQSPRYKIIEKRQSVAFWCNPISGHATLYWYQQILGQGPKLLIQFQNNGVVDDSQLPKDRFSAERLKGVDSTLKIQPAKLEDSAVYLCASSFPLLAGGETQYFGPGTRLLVL.

The chain couples TRBV5-1 to TRBJ2-2, with 7 bases that match TRBD1. The CDR3 consists of 14 residues. J gave up 4 bases and V 6 bases, and 6 bases lay outside the gene matches. Looked up from germline, CDR1 is SGHRS and CDR2 is YFSETQ. CDR3 sequence reads: CASIGGGLTGELFF. DNA for the CDR3: TGCGCCAGCATAGGGGGCGGACTCACCGGGGAGCTGTTTTTT.

This clonotype occurred a few times. At one of its ends the junction is not consistent with the germline gene, which may arise from a read error. The chain combines TRBV10-3 with TRBJ2-7; 7 bases fit TRBD1. The CDR3 covers 14 residues. Germline V gene sequence: CDR1 ENHRY, CDR2 SYGVKD. DNA of the CDR3: TGTGCCACCAGTCAGACCGGACAGGACAACGAGCAGTACTTC. Protein product: CATSQTGQDNEQYF.

The J gene is TRBJ2-2, the V gene TRBV29-1; 16 bases align to TRBD2. This CDR3 region has 17 residues. Trimming removed 4 bases from V and 4 bases from J; junction bases left unmatched: 6. Germline values: CDR1 SQVTM, CDR2 ANQGSEA. CDR3 sequence reads: CSVGGLAGGPGTGELFF. CDR3 nucleotides: TGCAGCGTTGGGGGACTAGCGGGGGGGCCTGGCACCGGGGAGCTGTTTTTT.

The J gene is TRBJ2-1, the V gene TRBV12-3 or TRBV12-4, with 11 bases fitting TRBD2. The J segment lost 3 bases and the V segment lost 3 bases, leaving 4 bases of the junction unmatched. There are 16 residues in the CDR3. Here the CDR3 reads CASSFLAGGLYNEQFF. In nucleotides, the CDR3 is TGTGCCAGCAGTTTTTTAGCGGGGGGGCTCTACAATGAGCAGTTCTTC.

The chain uses TRBV12-3 or TRBV12-4 and TRBJ2-7; D is unclear. The CDR3 spans 11 residues. V was shortened by 6 bases and J by 4 bases, with 7 bases between the two germline ends. CDR3 residues: CASRGTYEQYF. CDR3 in DNA: TGTGCCAGCAGGGGTACGTACGAGCAGTACTTC.

The rearrangement uses TRBV5-6 and TRBJ2-7, with TRBD2 as a possible D gene (6 bases). With 0 bases removed from V and 5 bases from J, the gap between germline ends came to 9 bases. The length of the CDR3 is 13 residues. Germline CDR1 reads SGHDT; CDR2 reads YYEEEE. DNA for the CDR3: TGTGCCAGCAGCTTGGGACTAGTGGACGAGCAGTACTTC. The encoded protein is CASSLGLVDEQYF. Full variable domain (remainder filled in from reference TRBV5-6 and TRBJ2-7): DAGVTQSPTHLIKTRGQQVTLRCSPKSGHDTVSWYQQALGQGPQFIFQYYEEEERQRGNFPDRFSGHQFPNYSSELNVNALLLGDSALYLCASSLGLVDEQYFGPGTRLTVT.

This clonotype was recorded many times. The chain's CDR3 is CASKSGGLNEQYF. The CDR3 DNA reads TGTGCCAGCAAGAGCGGGGGCCTCAACGAGCAGTACTTC. The chain has TRBV27 and TRBJ2-7; the match to TRBD2 covers 8 bases. Germline V CDR1 and CDR2: MNHEY, SMNVEV (reference sequence). CDR3 length equals 13 residues. J gave up 5 bases and V 7 bases, and 7 bases lay outside the gene matches.

The rearrangement links TRBV6-5 to TRBJ1-1; D call uncertain. This CDR3 contains 13 residues. V lost 0 bases and J lost 8, with 10 bases in between. Per germline, CDR1 MNHEY and CDR2 SVGAGI. Here the CDR3 reads CASSYSTGEEAFF. In nucleotides, the CDR3 is TGTGCCAGCAGTTACTCGACCGGGGAGGAAGCTTTCTTT.

This clonotype was counted between two and nine times. In DNA, the CDR3 is TGTGCCAGCAGCTCAGTTTCGCTCCCGACAGGGATCCCAGATACGCAGTATTTT. Encoded protein: CASSSVSLPTGIPDTQYF. The J gene is TRBJ2-3, the V gene TRBV28, with 7 bases identical to TRBD1. The V gene's germline CDR1 is MDHEN and CDR2 SYDVKM. This CDR3 region has 18 residues. Trimming cost V 6 bases and J 4 bases; bases outside gene matches: 19.

This clonotype was seen a few times. The CDR3 sequence is CATSEGTGRGYTF. The CDR3 DNA reads TGTGCCACCAGTGAAGGGACAGGGCGAGGCTACACCTTC. The genes are TRBV24-1 and TRBJ1-2; 9 positions match TRBD1. Germline loops: CDR1 KGHDR, CDR2 SFDVKD. CDR3 size: 13 residues. The trim removed 4 bases at V and 8 bases at J, leaving 4 bases unmatched.

The chain is built from TRBV20-1 and TRBJ1-1; D is uncertain. CDR1 DFQATT and CDR2 SNEGSKA come from the germline V gene (reference sequence). This CDR3 has 13 amino acids. V lost 1 base and J lost 4, with 10 bases in between. CDR3 residues: CSARVTPFTEAFF. The DNA of the CDR3 is TGCAGTGCTAGAGTCACCCCTTTCACTGAAGCTTTCTTT.

The rearrangement joins TRBV2 to TRBJ2-4; D not resolved. CDR3 size: 15 residues. Per the germline V gene, CDR1 is SNHLY and CDR2 is FYNNEI. V lost 4 bases, J lost 6 bases, and 16 bases lay in between. CDR3 DNA sequence: TGTGCCAGCAGTGCGGCCCCCCAAGGCCCAAACATTCAGTACTTC. Protein: CASSAAPQGPNIQYF.

This clonotype was found a few times. The chain carries TRBV7-8 and TRBJ1-1; the D is unclear. Germline V gene lookup returns CDR1 SGHVS and CDR2 FQNEAQ. The CDR3 has 14 residues. With 1 base removed from V and 4 bases from J, the gap between germline ends came to 10 bases. The CDR3 loop reads CASSLVGFFTEAFF. CDR3 DNA sequence: TGTGCCAGCAGCTTAGTGGGGTTTTTCACTGAAGCTTTCTTT.

The chain has TRBV9 and TRBJ1-1, with D hard to call. CDR1 SGDLS and CDR2 YYNGEE come from the germline V gene. The CDR3 totals 14 residues. V lost 6 bases and J lost 2, with 14 bases in between. The CDR3 loop reads CASTPSVENTEAFF. DNA for the CDR3: TGTGCCAGCACCCCGTCCGTGGAAAACACTGAAGCTTTCTTT.

This clonotype was detected a few times. The chain has TRBV20-1 and TRBJ2-7; the D is unclear. The germline V gene has CDR1 DFQATT and CDR2 SNEGSKA (reference sequence). The germline V and J ends were trimmed by 2 bases and 4 bases, with 9 bases remaining between them. The CDR3 sequence is 12 residues long. CDR3 in amino acids: CSARNPHYEQYF. The CDR3 DNA reads TGCAGTGCTAGAAACCCTCATTACGAGCAGTACTTC.

This clonotype was seen a few times. This chain links TRBV29-1 with TRBJ2-5, with 7 bases matching TRBD1. The CDR3 has 13 amino acids. Germline CDR1 reads SQVTM; CDR2 reads ANQGSEA. Trimming removed 7 bases from V and 0 bases from J; junction bases left unmatched: 5. DNA of the CDR3: TGCAGCGGGACTGGGACAGACCAAGAGACCCAGTACTTC. It specifies CSGTGTDQETQYF.

In its sample, this clonotype was seen a few times. The chain uses TRBV7-2 and TRBJ2-7; D unclear. Germline V lookup: CDR1 SGHTA, CDR2 FQGNSA. There are 16 residues in the CDR3. The V end was cut by 1 base, the J end by 0 bases, with 13 bases between. The CDR3 bases are TGTGCCAGCAGCTTAGAGCAAGGGCCCCACTCCTACGAGCAGTACTTC. Translation gives CASSLEQGPHSYEQYF.

The genes are TRBV5-1 and TRBJ1-2; 8 bases agree with TRBD1. Germline CDR1 SGHRS, CDR2 YFSETQ. The ends lost 4 bases at V and 6 bases at J; junction bases unmatched: 2. The CDR3 is 12 residues long. The CDR3, as DNA: TGCGCCAGCAGCGAGGACAGGGATGGCTACACCTTC. This gives the protein CASSEDRDGYTF.